This T cell receptor beta chain is drawn from a study of T cell repertoires in cytomegalovirus infection. About the study: Epitope selection comprised recently identified HLA-C-restricted CMV epitopes and well-studied HLA-B-restricted CMV epitopes. CMV infection and matching HLA type were both indicated by public TCR beta signatures. Study results and limitations: Based on cumulative public TCR beta family frequency, carriers of CMV plus the relevant HLA were identified. Dominating the ex vivo response were HLA-C-restricted CMV-specific TCR beta clonotypes.

TCRdb re-called the reads through MiXCR, storing one row per CDR3 protein. The sample has 70,000 or so distinct CDR3 sequences; 25% to 30% are singletons. Per the germline V gene, CDR1 is DFQATT and CDR2 is SNEGSKA (reference sequence). There are 14 residues in the CDR3. V shed 3 bases and J 3 bases; nucleotides not matched to a gene: 4. This clonotype was detected ten times or more. Its antigen remains unknown. This sample comprised CD8+ T cells from cultured PBMCs, obtained from culture after CMV antigen stimulation. This chain connects TRBV20-1 to TRBJ2-5; TRBD2 aligns across 10 bases. The clonotype originates from a human donor in good health (CMV status not recorded). Some clones in this sample may be carry-over from other donors' samples. The CDR3 DNA sequence: TGCAGTGCTAGGCTGGGACTAGCGAAAGAGACCCAGTACTTC. Residues: CSARLGLAKETQYF.